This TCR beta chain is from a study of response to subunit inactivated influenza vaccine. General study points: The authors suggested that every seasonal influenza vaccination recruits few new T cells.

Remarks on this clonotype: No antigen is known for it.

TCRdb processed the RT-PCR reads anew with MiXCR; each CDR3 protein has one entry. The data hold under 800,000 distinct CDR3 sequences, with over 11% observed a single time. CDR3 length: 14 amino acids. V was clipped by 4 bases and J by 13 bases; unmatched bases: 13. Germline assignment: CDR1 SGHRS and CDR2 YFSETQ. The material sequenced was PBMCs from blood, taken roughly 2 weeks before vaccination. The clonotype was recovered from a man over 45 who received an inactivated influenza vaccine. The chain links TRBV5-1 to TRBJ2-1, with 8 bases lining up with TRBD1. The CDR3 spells CASSPTLGQGVQFF. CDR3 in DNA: TGCGCCAGCAGCCCTACCCTTGGACAGGGTGTTCAGTTCTTC.